One and the same sample provided the 18 T cell receptor beta chains below, sequenced in a study of blood T cell repertoires in COVID-19 (dated by TCRdb to the early 2020s). The library was prepared using the immunoSEQ multiplex PCR assay. As stored in TCRdb, this immuneACCESS dataset retains in-frame rearrangements with V and J assigned. A fraction of the clones does not appear; measured against another copy, unresolved V genes explain less than half of the discrepancy, and the remainder lacks a known reason. The sample table holds a few hundred thousand clones, of which 75% to 85% were seen once. Around 7.2% of the sample comes from the top ten. The source material was peripheral blood. These receptors were taken from a human donor in a cohort sampled during active COVID-19.

The genes are TRBV19 and TRBJ2-1; D possibly corresponds to TRBD2 (5 bases). This CDR3 has 14 amino acids. Trimming pared 3 bases from V and 8 bases from J, leaving 14 bases between. Germline values: CDR1 LNHDA, CDR2 SQIVND (reference sequence). CDR3 protein: CASSIRPREYEQFF. The CDR3 DNA reads TGTGCCAGTAGTATCCGGCCAAGGGAGTATGAGCAGTTCTTC. Using reference TRBV19 and TRBJ2-1 for the parts outside the CDR3, the full variable domain is DGGITQSPKYLFRKEGQNVTLSCEQNLNHDAMYWYRQDPGQGLRLIYYSQIVNDFQKGDIAEGYSVSREKKESFPLTVTSAQKNPTAFYLCASSIRPREYEQFFGPGTRLTVL.

The chain links TRBV5-1 to TRBJ2-7, with 11 bases fitting TRBD1. CDR1 and CDR2 from the germline V gene are SGHRS and YFSETQ. J lost 7 bases, V lost 0 bases, and 27 bases had no gene match. CDR3 length: 22 residues. CDR3 in DNA: TGCGCCAGCAGCTTGGATACCCGGGACAGGGGGTTCCAGGGCTCGGTTGGGTTTGAGCAGTACTTC. Protein sequence: CASSLDTRDRGFQGSVGFEQYF.

In DNA form, the CDR3 reads TGTGCCAGCAGTGAAGAGGCAGGGGCGTTTATGAACACTGAAGCTTTCTTT. This translates into CASSEEAGAFMNTEAFF. V is TRBV2 and J is TRBJ1-1; the D gene is possibly TRBD1 (6 bases). The V gene lost 1 base and the J gene lost 0 bases, with 15 bases spanning the gap. CDR3 length equals 17 residues. The germline V gene encodes CDR1 SNHLY and CDR2 FYNNEI. The variable domain in full, completed from reference TRBV2 and TRBJ1-1, reads EPEVTQTPSHQVTQMGQEVILRCVPISNHLYFYWYRQILGQKVEFLVSFYNNEISEKSEIFDDQFSVERPDGSNFTLKIRSTKLEDSAMYFCASSEEAGAFMNTEAFFGQGTRLTVV.

This clone was seen just once. The chain carries TRBV20-1 and TRBJ2-1; the match to TRBD2 covers 11 bases. The CDR3 covers 15 residues. V shed 6 bases, J shed 8 bases, and the junction held 12 bases outside the gene matches. CDR1 DFQATT and CDR2 SNEGSKA come from the germline V gene (reference sequence). Written as DNA, the CDR3 is TGCAGTGCAAGTACTAGCGGGGGACCAACACATGAGCAGTTCTTC. Protein product: CSASTSGGPTHEQFF.

The chain recombines TRBV7-3 with TRBJ1-2; no firm D call. The ends were cut back, 0 bases at V and 7 bases at J, with 12 bases in the middle. Germline V lookup: CDR1 SGHTA, CDR2 FQGTGA. This CDR3 is 14 amino acids long. This CDR3 reads CASSLTRDVAGYTF. The CDR3 region has the DNA TGTGCCAGCAGCTTAACCCGGGATGTGGCTGGCTACACCTTC. The entire variable domain, with the rest obtained from reference TRBV7-3 and TRBJ1-2, is as follows: GAGVSQTPSNKVTEKGKYVELRCDPISGHTALYWYRQSLGQGPEFLIYFQGTGAADDSGLPNDRFFAVRPEGSVSTLKIQRTERGDSAVYLCASSLTRDVAGYTFGSGTRLTVV.

The genes are TRBV5-1 and TRBJ2-7; possibly TRBD1 for D (6 bases). The CDR3 runs to 17 residues. Germline V lookup: CDR1 SGHRS, CDR2 YFSETQ. Trimming stripped 3 bases from V and 2 bases from J, with 21 bases between. The DNA of the CDR3 is TGCGCCAGCAGCTGGACCTTAACAGGGCTAGGGACCTACGAGCAGTACTTC. Residues: CASSWTLTGLGTYEQYF.

Notes on this clone: At one boundary the junction diverges from the germline segment, which might be a read error. The genes are TRBV6-5 and TRBJ2-3, with TRBD2 as a possible D gene (7 bases). The germline V gene encodes CDR1 MNHEY and CDR2 SVGAGI. This CDR3 has 12 amino acids. CDR3 loop: CASSYSRGAFHF. The DNA for the CDR3 is TGTGCCAGCAGTTACTCACGGGGGGCCTTCCATTTT.

The chain joins TRBV6-5 to TRBJ2-7, with a weak D call TRBD1 (7 bases). Germline V gene data show CDR1 as MNHEY and CDR2 as SVGAGI. Trimming took 7 bases from V and 4 from J, leaving 17 bases between them. This CDR3 has 14 residues. The CDR3 spells CASKRRGEGYEQYF. CDR3 sequence (DNA): TGTGCCAGCAAACGCAGGGGGGAAGGGTACGAGCAGTACTTC.

The chain carries TRBV5-1 and TRBJ2-1, with 13 bases that match TRBD2. This CDR3 has 18 residues. J was trimmed by 1 base and V by 1 base; bases with no gene match: 5. CDR1 and CDR2 from the germline V gene are SGHRS and YFSETQ. The CDR3 nucleotides are TGCGCCAGCAGCTTGAAACTAGCGGGGGGGATTTCCTACAATGAGCAGTTCTTC. It codes for CASSLKLAGGISYNEQFF.

Written as DNA, the CDR3 is TGCGCCAGCAGCTTAACAGGGTTTAATGAAAAACTGTTTTTT. Amino acids: CASSLTGFNEKLFF. The chain joins TRBV5-1 to TRBJ1-4; perhaps TRBD1 as D (6 bases). The CDR3 contains 14 residues. V lost 2 bases, J lost 4 bases, and 9 bases lay in between. Germline loops: CDR1 SGHRS, CDR2 YFSETQ.

This clone was seen once. The genes are TRBV7-9 and TRBJ2-4; 12 nucleotides align to TRBD1. After removal of 4 bases from V and 0 bases from J, the junction contained 10 bases not matched to a gene. From germline, CDR1 is SEHNR and CDR2 FQNEAQ (reference sequence). The CDR3 loop spans 19 amino acids. DNA of the CDR3: TGTGCCAGCAGCTCCGGGACAGGGGGCGATGGCGTAGCCAAAAACATTCAGTACTTC. This encodes CASSSGTGGDGVAKNIQYF.

This clone was seen a few times. This rearrangement joins TRBV30 to TRBJ2-7; D is unclear. The CDR3 sequence is 13 residues long. V was clipped by 7 bases and J by 0 bases, with 13 bases between them. In germline, CDR1 is GTSNPN, CDR2 SVGIG (reference sequence). The CDR3 loop is CASSMTSSYEQYF. Here the CDR3 DNA reads TGTGCCTCCTCGATGACAAGCTCCTACGAGCAGTACTTC.

This chain uses TRBV6-5 with TRBJ2-7, with D uncertain. CDR1 and CDR2 (germline): MNHEY, SVGAGI. V lost 8 bases and J 2 bases, leaving 10 bases between the germline ends. This CDR3 has 12 amino acids. CDR3 sequence (DNA): TGTGCCAGCTACCACTCGCCCTACGAGCAGTACTTC. It encodes CASYHSPYEQYF.

V is TRBV5-1 and J is TRBJ1-2; 10 positions agree with TRBD1. Germline trimming cut 3 bases from V and 7 bases from J; bases unmatched to any gene: 18. The germline CDR1 and CDR2 sequences are SGHRS and YFSETQ. The CDR3 contains 18 residues. CDR3 loop: CASSSPGRDRGRVGGYTF. CDR3 in DNA: TGCGCCAGCAGCTCTCCCGGACGGGACAGGGGAAGGGTTGGTGGCTACACCTTC.

The chain carries TRBV7-2 and TRBJ2-7; 8 bases are shared with TRBD2. The CDR3 has 16 amino acids. The V and J ends lost 1 base and 2 bases, in that order; junction bases with no gene match: 7. Germline V gene lookup returns CDR1 SGHTA and CDR2 FQGNSA. CDR3 sequence reads: CASSLESSGGPYEQYF. CDR3 nucleotide sequence: TGTGCCAGCAGCTTAGAATCCAGCGGGGGACCCTACGAGCAGTACTTC.

The sample holds one count of this clone. The J gene is TRBJ1-6, the V gene TRBV7-3; 10 bases map to TRBD1. Trimming at V came to 2 bases and at J to 5 bases, leaving 0 bases not matched to a gene. The CDR3 totals 15 residues. Germline CDR1 is SGHTA and CDR2 is FQGTGA. CDR3 sequence: CASSLGTGDNSPLHF. The CDR3 nucleotides read TGTGCCAGCAGCTTAGGGACAGGGGATAATTCACCCCTCCACTTT. The variable domain in full, with the rest retrieved from reference TRBV7-3 and TRBJ1-6, is GAGVSQTPSNKVTEKGKYVELRCDPISGHTALYWYRQSLGQGPEFLIYFQGTGAADDSGLPNDRFFAVRPEGSVSTLKIQRTERGDSAVYLCASSLGTGDNSPLHFGNGTRLTVT.

The CDR3 sequence is CASRQGTGWDYGYTF. The CDR3 bases are TGTGCCAGCCGACAGGGGACAGGGTGGGACTATGGCTACACCTTC. V and J are TRBV6-5 and TRBJ1-2, with 9 bases that match TRBD1. The V segment lost 8 bases and the J segment 3 bases; nucleotides outside the gene matches: 10. Germline CDR1 MNHEY, CDR2 SVGAGI. The CDR3 length is 15 residues.

J is TRBJ2-2 and V is TRBV10-3, with 8 nucleotides matching TRBD1. V gave up 2 bases and J gave up 4 bases; unmatched junction bases: 3. Per the germline V gene, CDR1 is ENHRY and CDR2 is SYGVKD. The length of the CDR3 is 15 residues. The CDR3 here is CAISEKGTGTGELFF. CDR3 DNA: TGTGCCATCAGTGAGAAAGGGACAGGCACCGGGGAGCTGTTTTTT.